One and the same sample provided the 10 T cell receptor beta chains below, sequenced in a study of Graves' ophthalmopathy and Graves' hyperthyroidism. RNA transcripts provided the template for amplifying TCR beta CDR3 regions. Amplification began with first-round RT-PCR using HTBI primers, then second-round multiplex PCR was performed. TCRdb re-derived calls from the multiplex PCR reads in MiXCR, one entry per CDR3 protein. The sample shows almost 750,000 distinct CDR3 sequences, roughly 40% of them seen only once. Material for sequencing was peripheral blood. These receptors all come from an adult man with Graves' ophthalmopathy.

V gene TRBV25-1 combines with J gene TRBJ2-2; 13 bases are shared with TRBD2. CDR3 size: 16 residues. With V trimmed by 6 bases and J by 8 bases, 9 bases remained unmatched. Germline V gene sequence: CDR1 MGHDK, CDR2 SYGVNS. DNA for the CDR3: TGTGCCAGCAGCCCAGGGACTAGCGGGACCGAAGGGGAGCTGTTTTTT. The encoded protein is CASSPGTSGTEGELFF.

This clonotype was seen many times. J is TRBJ2-7 and V is TRBV7-9, with D tentatively TRBD1 (5 bases). The CDR3 covers 14 residues. V lost 5 bases and J lost 6, with 17 bases in between. CDR1 is SEHNR and CDR2 is FQNEAQ in the germline V gene (reference sequence). This CDR3 reads CASSIGQGRGEQYF. Written as DNA, the CDR3 is TGTGCCAGCAGCATCGGCCAGGGAAGGGGCGAGCAGTACTTC.

V usage is TRBV20-1 and J usage is TRBJ2-7; 11 bases fit TRBD2. The CDR3 consists of 13 residues. CDR1 is DFQATT, CDR2 SNEGSKA, per germline (reference sequence). Trimming cost V 6 bases and J 6 bases; bases outside gene matches: 7. This CDR3 is CSASGLAGVEQYF. The DNA for the CDR3 is TGCAGTGCCAGTGGACTAGCGGGTGTCGAGCAGTACTTC.

The V call is TRBV9, the J call TRBJ2-2; D ambiguous. Per germline, CDR1 SGDLS and CDR2 YYNGEE. V was shortened by 2 bases and J by 2 bases, with 7 bases between the two germline ends. The CDR3 runs to 14 residues. This chain's CDR3 is CASSVRGNTGELFF. The CDR3 bases are TGTGCCAGCAGCGTCAGAGGAAACACCGGGGAGCTGTTTTTT.

This clonotype has a count of ten or more. The genes are TRBV20-1 and TRBJ1-2; D is possibly TRBD1 (6 bases). The CDR3 has 13 amino acids. V gave up 1 base and J gave up 0 bases, with 6 bases separating them. Germline values: CDR1 DFQATT, CDR2 SNEGSKA (reference sequence). The CDR3 spells CSARGQANYGYTF. The CDR3 region has the DNA TGCAGTGCTAGAGGACAGGCTAACTATGGCTACACCTTC.

J is TRBJ2-7 and V is TRBV7-2, with D perhaps matching TRBD1 (5 bases). V lost 0 bases to trimming and J lost 2 bases, with 11 bases between them. The CDR3 is 15 amino acids. Germline V gene data show CDR1 as SGHTA and CDR2 as FQGNSA. The CDR3 region has the DNA TGTGCCAGCAGCTTAGCCTCCCCAGGGACCTACGAGCAGTACTTC. Translation: CASSLASPGTYEQYF.

V and J are TRBV20-1 and TRBJ1-1; 9 positions agree with TRBD1. The V gene's germline CDR1 is DFQATT and CDR2 SNEGSKA (reference sequence). V lost 4 bases to trimming and J lost 4 bases; unmatched junction nucleotides: 7. The CDR3 is 14 amino acids. The CDR3 nucleotides read TGCAGTGCTAACAGGGGGCGCGAAGGCACTGAAGCTTTCTTT. It codes for CSANRGREGTEAFF.

This clonotype was counted ten times or more. The chain employs TRBV29-1 and TRBJ2-7, with 7 nucleotides matching TRBD2. Germline V gives CDR1 SQVTM, CDR2 ANQGSEA. V shed 5 bases and J 0 bases; nucleotides not matched to a gene: 7. This CDR3 contains 14 residues. The CDR3 reads CSVTGRNPSYEQYF. In DNA, the CDR3 is TGCAGCGTTACCGGGAGGAATCCCTCCTACGAGCAGTACTTC.

V usage is TRBV10-2 and J usage is TRBJ1-5; no reliable D call. The CDR3 covers 16 residues. Germline values: CDR1 WSHSY, CDR2 SAAADI. Trimming pared 0 bases from V and 0 bases from J, leaving 9 bases between. The CDR3 DNA reads TGCGCCAGCAGTGAGTCAGGGCCTAATAGCAATCAGCCCCAGCATTTT. Amino acids: CASSESGPNSNQPQHF.

This rearrangement joins TRBV20-1 to TRBJ1-5; perhaps TRBD1 as D (6 bases). This CDR3 has 13 amino acids. The V gene's germline CDR1 is DFQATT and CDR2 SNEGSKA (reference sequence). The CDR3 DNA follows: TGCAGCTTCGGGGGCTATAGCAATCAGCCCCAGCATTTT. Protein: CSFGGYSNQPQHF.